This is a list of T cell receptor beta chains from one sample in a study of T-cell reconstitution after alpha-beta-depleted transplantation in children. TCRdb processed the PCR reads anew with MiXCR; each CDR3 protein has one entry. The data show fewer than 550,000 distinct CDR3 sequences, with approximately 10% seen just once and less than 15% held by the top ten. Sample: PBMCs, mostly from graft donor cells, taken 180 days after TCRalphabeta/CD19-depleted stem cell transplant. Receptor source: a female patient aged 2-9 years who had a stem cell transplant for aplastic anemia, so the T cells may come from the graft donor. The CDR3 runs from the conserved cysteine through the conserved F or W. The D gene is left open where the match is weak. Expanded clones get a size class; other rows say once, few or many, or leave the size out.

TRBJ2-1 TRBV7-3 NA few TGTGCCAGCAGCTTATGGGCTTCTTCCAATGAGCAGTTCTTC CASSLWASSNEQFF
TRBJ2-3 TRBV7-2 NA NA TGTGCCAGCAGCTATAGACTAACGGGACACACAGATACGCAGTATTTT CASSYRLTGHTDTQYF
TRBJ1-5 TRBV10-2 NA few TGCGCCAGCAGTGTTGCACGCCAAGCTTATAGCAATCAGCCCCAGCATTTT CASSVARQAYSNQPQHF
TRBJ2-2 TRBV5-1 TRBD2 NA TGCGCCAGCAGCGGAAGCGGGAGTAGGGACGGGGAGCTGTTTTTT CASSGSGSRDGELFF
TRBJ2-7 TRBV27 NA many TGTGCCAGCAGTTTGCAGGGAACCTACGAGCAGTACTTC CASSLQGTYEQYF
TRBJ1-3 TRBV29-1 NA few TGCAGCGTTGTAACAGGGACTGGAAACACCATATATTTT CSVVTGTGNTIYF
TRBJ2-1 TRBV27 TRBD2 few TGTGCCAGCAGTACCGGGACTAGCGGCAATGAGCAGTTCTTC CASSTGTSGNEQFF
TRBJ2-5 TRBV5-1 TRBD2 NA TGCGCCAGCAGAAGCGGGGGGGGAGAGACCCAGTACTTC CASRSGGGETQYF
TRBJ2-7 TRBV18 TRBD2 once TGTGCCAGCTCACCACCTTCGGCGGGAGGTGTATACGAGCAGTACTTC CASSPPSAGGVYEQYF
TRBJ2-4 TRBV11-2 NA many TGTGCCAGCAGCCGACCTTTTGCCAAAAACATTCAGTACTTC CASSRPFAKNIQYF
TRBJ2-2 TRBV18 NA NA TGTGCCAGCTCATTTTTAAAGTGGGAGGATGAGAGCACCGGGGAGCTGTTTTTT CASSFLKWEDESTGELFF
TRBJ1-1 TRBV12-3/TRBV12-4 NA NA TGTGCCAGCAGTTTCCTCAGGGAAGCTTTCTTT CASSFLREAFF
TRBJ2-1 TRBV6-5 NA few TGTGCCAGCAGTTACGAAACAGGCCCCTACAATGAGCAGTTCTTC CASSYETGPYNEQFF
TRBJ2-2 TRBV25-1 NA NA TGTGCCAGCAAAGAGAACACCGGGGAGCTGTTTTTT CASKENTGELFF
TRBJ2-7 TRBV27 TRBD1 NA TGTGCCAGCGGGGACAGGGTCAACGAGCAGTACTTC CASGDRVNEQYF
TRBJ2-2 TRBV27 NA many TGTGCCAGCCGAGGAGGAGTCGGTCGCACCGGGGAGCTGTTTTTT CASRGGVGRTGELFF
TRBJ2-5 TRBV18 NA NA TGTGCCAGCTCACCAGAGAAGTGGGACCAAGAGACCCAGTACTTC CASSPEKWDQETQYF
TRBJ1-3 TRBV5-1 NA many TGCGCCAGCAGCTTGGACAGGTCTGGAAACACCATATATTTT CASSLDRSGNTIYF
TRBJ2-5 TRBV2 NA few TGTGCCAGCAGTGGAGGGGCGGCGGCCCAAGAGACCCAGTACTTC CASSGGAAAQETQYF
TRBJ1-1 TRBV20-1 NA few TGCAGTGCTAGGGGGGCTCAGAACACTGAAGCTTTCTTT CSARGAQNTEAFF
TRBJ2-7 TRBV4-3 NA few TGCGCCAGCAGCCAAGTGGGCCGGGACTACGAGCAGTACTTC CASSQVGRDYEQYF
TRBJ2-2 TRBV6-1 NA few TGTGCCAGCAGCACAGGAAGGAACACCGGGGAGCTGTTTTTT CASSTGRNTGELFF
TRBJ1-5 TRBV6-2/TRBV6-3 NA few TGTGCCAGCAGTTATGGAGCTTACCTAAGGCGCAATCAGCCCCAGCATTTT CASSYGAYLRRNQPQHF
TRBJ2-3 TRBV9 TRBD2 NA TGTGCCAGCTCAGAGGGACTAGCGTTTAGCACAGATACGCAGTATTTT CASSEGLAFSTDTQYF
TRBJ2-4 TRBV29-1 NA few TGCAGCGTTGTTTGGGCGGTAAACGAAGACACCCGCAAAAACATTCAGTACTTC CSVVWAVNEDTRKNIQYF
TRBJ1-2 TRBV18 NA NA TGTGCCAGCTCACCAGTGGACAATAACTATGGCTACACCTTC CASSPVDNNYGYTF
TRBJ1-5 TRBV14 TRBD1 few TGTGCCAGCAGCCAAATGGGAGGACAGGGAAAGATGAGTAGCAATCAGCCCCAGCATTTT CASSQMGGQGKMSSNQPQHF
TRBJ2-7 TRBV28 TRBD2 NA TGTGCCAGCAGTTTAAGGGGACTAGCGGCCTACGAGCAGTACTTC CASSLRGLAAYEQYF
TRBJ1-1 TRBV7-8 NA few TGTGCCAGCAGCTTAGTATCCCGGGAACAGATCTTT CASSLVSREQIF
TRBJ2-7 TRBV7-3 NA NA TGTGCCAGCAGCTTAACCCGAACGGGATCTTCCTACGAGCAGTACTTC CASSLTRTGSSYEQYF
TRBJ1-6 TRBV6-5 TRBD1 few TGTGCCAGCAGTTACTCGATGTTGGACAGGGTCAGACGTTCACCCCTCCACTTT CASSYSMLDRVRRSPLHF
TRBJ1-5 TRBV12-2 NA NA TGTGCAAGTCGCTTATACCTAGGACAGGGAGGCCAGCCCCAGCATTTT CASRLYLGQGGQPQHF
TRBJ2-2 TRBV18 NA NA TGTGCCAGCTCACCCGTAAGCGGGAACACCGGGGAGCTGTTTTTT CASSPVSGNTGELFF
TRBJ2-2 TRBV20-1 TRBD1 many TGCAGTGCTAGACAGGGGGCGCGGAACACCGGGGAGCTGTTTTTT CSARQGARNTGELFF
TRBJ2-3 TRBV10-3 TRBD1 NA TGTGCCATCAGTGGCCAAGATAGGGGGCGAGATACGCAGTATTTT CAISGQDRGRDTQYF
TRBJ1-5 TRBV28 NA NA TGTGCCAGTACTGGGGGAGATAGCAATCAGCCCCAGCATTTT CASTGGDSNQPQHF
TRBJ2-7 TRBV7-9 NA NA TGTGCCAGCAGCTTTGGACAGCCTAGGAGCTCCTACGAGCAGTACTTC CASSFGQPRSSYEQYF
TRBJ2-3 TRBV3-1 TRBD2 few TGTGCCAGCAGCCTAGGCTCTTGGCTAGCGGGCACAGATACGCAGTATTTT CASSLGSWLAGTDTQYF
TRBJ1-5 TRBV6-1 NA NA TGTGCCAGCAGCCGGATTCAGGGCTATCAGCCCCAGCATTTT CASSRIQGYQPQHF
TRBJ1-4 TRBV6-5 TRBD1 NA TGTGCCAGCAGTCACGGTACAGGGGGCAGTGAAAAACTGTTTTTT CASSHGTGGSEKLFF
TRBJ2-5 TRBV20-1 TRBD2 NA TGCAGTGCTAGAGATTCCCGACTAGCGGGAGCGGGAGAGACCCAGTACTTC CSARDSRLAGAGETQYF
TRBJ2-5 TRBV24-1 NA NA TGTGCCACCAGTGAACCACAGGTGTGCCAAGAGACCCAGTACTTC CATSEPQVCQETQYF
TRBJ2-7 TRBV20-1 TRBD2 few TGCAGTGCTGGGAGACTAGCGGGGGCCGAGGAGCAGTACTTC CSAGRLAGAEEQYF
TRBJ1-4 TRBV9 NA NA TGTGCCAGCAGCCCCAGACCCGATCCCGAAAAACTGTTTTTT CASSPRPDPEKLFF
TRBJ2-7 TRBV20-1 NA NA TGCAGTGCTAGAGATGGGGGAGGCAGACTCTACGAGCAGTACTTC CSARDGGGRLYEQYF
TRBJ1-2 TRBV4-3 NA NA TGCGCCAGCAGCCAAGGGCAACGGGGCGACTATGGCTACACCTTC CASSQGQRGDYGYTF
TRBJ1-5 TRBV15 NA few TGTGCCACCAGCAGAGACCTTTGGGGCCAGGTATACAATCAGCCCCAGCATTTT CATSRDLWGQVYNQPQHF
TRBJ2-1 TRBV6-6 TRBD2 many TGTGCCAGCAGGTTAAGACTAGCGGGGGTCTACAATGAGCAGTTCTTC CASRLRLAGVYNEQFF
TRBJ2-7 TRBV20-1 NA few TGCAGTGCTAGTCCGGGGGTAAACGAGCAGTACTTC CSASPGVNEQYF
TRBJ1-5 TRBV20-1 TRBD1 NA TGCAGTGCTAGAGATTGGGTGGGAACAGGGGCACTCCCTCTTAGCAATCAGCCCCAGCATTTT CSARDWVGTGALPLSNQPQHF
TRBJ2-2 TRBV25-1 NA NA TGTGCCAGCAGTAATCCAAGGGTGAGGGAGGACGGGGAGCTGTTTTTT CASSNPRVREDGELFF
TRBJ2-5 TRBV9 TRBD1 few TGTGCCAGCAGCGTCAGGACAGGGTCGGTGGAGACCCAGTACTTC CASSVRTGSVETQYF
TRBJ2-3 TRBV7-4 TRBD2 few TGTGCCAGCAGCTTAGCCCCGCCGGGACTAGTTTCGTATACGCAGTATTTT CASSLAPPGLVSYTQYF
TRBJ2-3 TRBV20-1 NA NA TGCAGTGCAAGACCGGGATCCACAGATACGCAGTATTTT CSARPGSTDTQYF
TRBJ2-3 TRBV7-7 NA few TGTGCCAGCAGCCCCTCAGGCCCAGATACGCAGTATTTT CASSPSGPDTQYF
TRBJ2-2 TRBV21-1 NA NA TGTGCCAGCAGCAAAGAGAACAGGGTGGGGTGTCGAGAGGGGTACACCGGGGAGCTGTTTTTT CASSKENRVGCREGYTGELFF
TRBJ2-1 TRBV4-1 NA NA TGCGCCAGCAGCCAAGGGGAAAGAGTCAGGGCAGACAATGAGCAGTTCTTC CASSQGERVRADNEQFF
TRBJ1-2 TRBV29-1 NA NA TGCAGCGTTTCGATCGGAGGGGGAGGTGGCTACACCTTC CSVSIGGGGGYTF
TRBJ1-2 TRBV6-5 TRBD1 few TGTGCCAGCAGATCCTCCCCGGGACAGAACTATGGCTACACCTTC CASRSSPGQNYGYTF